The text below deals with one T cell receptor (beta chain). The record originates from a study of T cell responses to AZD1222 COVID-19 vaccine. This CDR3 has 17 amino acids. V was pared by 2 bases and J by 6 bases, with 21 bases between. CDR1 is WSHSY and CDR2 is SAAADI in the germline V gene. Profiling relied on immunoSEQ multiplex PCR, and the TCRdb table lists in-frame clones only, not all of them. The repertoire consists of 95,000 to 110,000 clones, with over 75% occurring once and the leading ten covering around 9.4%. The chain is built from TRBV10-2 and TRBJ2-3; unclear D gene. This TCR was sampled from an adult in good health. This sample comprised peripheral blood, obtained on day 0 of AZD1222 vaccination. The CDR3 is CASSEGSHGSLRDTQYF. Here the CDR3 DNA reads TGCGCCAGCAGTGAGGGGTCCCACGGAAGCCTCAGGGATACGCAGTATTTT.